This T cell receptor beta chain was found in a study of blood T cell repertoires in COVID-19. On the study more broadly: Material from acute and convalescent COVID-19 was sourced from the United States, Italy and Spain. Sources were T cells, B-cell-depleted T cells, or PBMCs; the material itself was cDNA or gDNA.

Original processing methods: Counts of nucleated cells, estimated from reference gene primer amplification, were obtained. Libraries were prepared by immunoSEQ multiplex PCR; TCRdb keeps only in-frame clonotypes and omits some of them. The DNA gave D and trimming, while V, J and clone size come from that table. The data show about 150,000 clones, 75% to 90% seen once. The V and J ends lost 5 bases and 0 bases, in that order; junction bases with no gene match: 8. The CDR3 has 19 residues. Germline CDR1 and CDR2: SGHTA and FQGTGA. This sequence joins TRBV7-3 and TRBJ2-6; the match to TRBD2 covers 12 bases. The TCR comes from a man between 50 and 59 years old with active COVID-19. Sequencing was done on a sample of peripheral blood. This CDR3 is CASSLRPLAGGSGANVLTF. The DNA for the CDR3 is TGTGCCAGCAGCCTACGACCACTAGCGGGGGGCTCTGGGGCCAACGTCCTGACTTTC.